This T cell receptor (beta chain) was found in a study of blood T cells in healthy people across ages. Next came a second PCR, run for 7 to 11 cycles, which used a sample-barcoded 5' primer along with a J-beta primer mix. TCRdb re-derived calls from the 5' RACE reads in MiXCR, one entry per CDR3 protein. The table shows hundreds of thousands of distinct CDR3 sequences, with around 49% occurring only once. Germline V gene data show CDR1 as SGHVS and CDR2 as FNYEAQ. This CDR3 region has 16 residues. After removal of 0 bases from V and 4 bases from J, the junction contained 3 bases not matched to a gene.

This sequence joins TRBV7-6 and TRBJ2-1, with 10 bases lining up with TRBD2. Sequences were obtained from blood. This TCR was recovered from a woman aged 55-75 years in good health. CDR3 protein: CASSLAGLATYNEQFF. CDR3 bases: TGTGCCAGCAGCTTAGCGGGACTAGCGACTTACAATGAGCAGTTCTTC.